Listed below are T cell receptor beta chains from one sample, sequenced in a study of OX40 agonist ivuxolimab in advanced cancers. Assay: immunoSEQ multiplex PCR; the TCRdb copy retains only in-frame clones and omits some. Here the sample spans about 79,000 clones, 88% being singletons. Source: CD4+ or CD8+ T cells sorted from blood, taken in a trial of the OX40 agonist ivuxolimab. These receptors all come from an adult with an advanced solid tumor such as melanoma, head and neck, liver or kidney cancer. Each CDR3 is given with its conserved first and last residue. A D gene is named only where the DNA matches it firmly. Clone size appears in some rows only: once, few, many, or a class for an expanded clone.

cdr3_aa cdr3_nt j_call d_call v_call clone_size
CASSINRAVTDTQYF TGTGCCAGTAGTATAAACAGGGCCGTCACAGATACGCAGTATTTT TRBJ2-3 . TRBV19 .
CATRQAGGTEAFF TGTGCCACAAGACAGGCCGGAGGAACTGAAGCTTTCTTT TRBJ1-1 . TRBV19 .
CASSAKDRDGANVLTF TGTGCCAGCAGCGCGAAGGACAGGGACGGGGCCAACGTCCTGACTTTC TRBJ2-6 TRBD1 TRBV9 .
CAWSGLAGVFEQFF TGTGCCTGGAGCGGACTAGCGGGAGTGTTTGAGCAGTTCTTC TRBJ2-1 TRBD2 TRBV30 .
CASSFAGQESYEQYF TGTGCCAGCAGTTTCGCGGGACAGGAATCCTACGAGCAGTACTTC TRBJ2-7 TRBD1 TRBV28 .
CAISEGYNSPLHF TGTGCCATCAGTGAAGGGTATAATTCACCCCTCCACTTT TRBJ1-6 . TRBV10-3 .
CAWRGQGGTGELFF TGTGCCTGGAGGGGACAGGGTGGTACCGGGGAGCTGTTTTTT TRBJ2-2 TRBD1 TRBV30 .
CATSRTSSREGTEQYF TGTGCCACCAGCAGGACTTCTTCGCGGGAGGGTACCGAGCAGTACTTC TRBJ2-7 TRBD2 TRBV15 .
CASSLTREAHEQYF TGTGCCAGCAGTTTGACGCGGGAGGCCCACGAGCAGTACTTC TRBJ2-7 TRBD2 TRBV27 .
CAINESRSMGTSNQPQHF TGTGCCATCAATGAGTCGAGATCGATGGGCACGAGCAATCAGCCCCAGCATTTT TRBJ1-5 . TRBV10-3 .
CASSPTGGPIYGYTF TGCGCCAGCAGCCCAACGGGAGGGCCTATCTATGGCTACACCTTC TRBJ1-2 . TRBV4-1 .
CASSTHQKLAGRSADTQYF TGTGCCAGTAGTACCCACCAAAAGTTAGCGGGACGGAGTGCAGATACGCAGTATTTT TRBJ2-3 TRBD2 TRBV19 once
CASGRTTNEKLFF TGTGCCAGCGGGCGGACCACTAATGAAAAACTGTTTTTT TRBJ1-4 . TRBV6-5 .
CGWRGDNEQFF TGTGGCTGGAGGGGGGACAATGAGCAGTTCTTC TRBJ2-1 . TRBV7-9 .
CASSYGPGLPYEQYF TGTGCCAGCAGTTACGGGCCAGGGTTACCCTACGAGCAGTACTTC TRBJ2-7 . TRBV6-5 .
CASSEFGTGTGANVLTF TGTGCCAGCAGTGAATTTGGGACAGGGACTGGGGCCAACGTCCTGACTTTC TRBJ2-6 TRBD1 TRBV25-1 .
CASMRRESASEQFF TGTGCCAGCATGCGGCGGGAGAGCGCAAGTGAGCAGTTCTTC TRBJ2-1 TRBD2 TRBV2 .
CAWSGDLRPQETQYF TGTGCCTGGAGTGGGGACCTAAGGCCTCAAGAGACCCAGTACTTC TRBJ2-5 . TRBV30 once
CAWSPLTVHSGNTIYF TGTGCCTGGAGTCCCCTGACCGTACACTCTGGAAACACCATATATTTT TRBJ1-3 . TRBV30 .
CASSQLRGSYTF TGTGCCAGTAGCCAACTCAGGGGTAGCTACACCTTC TRBJ1-2 . TRBV19 .
CASSPRDGSYNEQFF TGTGCCAGCTCACCACGCGATGGGTCCTACAATGAGCAGTTCTTC TRBJ2-1 . TRBV18 .
CASSPGTEETQYF TGTGCCAGCAGTCCCGGGACGGAAGAGACCCAGTACTTC TRBJ2-5 . TRBV28 .
CASSFTTGELFF TGTGCCAGCAGCTTCACCACCGGGGAGCTGTTTTTT TRBJ2-2 . TRBV7-9 once
CASSKAGTAIYEQYF TGTGCCAGCAGCAAAGCCGGGACCGCGATCTACGAGCAGTACTTC TRBJ2-7 . TRBV9 .
CASSLDRPGQGTPLHF TGTGCCAGCAGCTTAGATCGGCCGGGACAGGGGACACCCCTCCACTTT TRBJ1-6 TRBD1 TRBV11-2 .
CASSRDQETQYF TGTGCCAGCTCAAGAGATCAAGAGACCCAGTACTTC TRBJ2-5 . TRBV18 once
CRRGDRAKNIQYF TGCCGGAGGGGGGACAGGGCCAAAAACATTCAGTACTTC TRBJ2-4 TRBD1 TRBV27 .
CASSLAQDNEKLFF TGTGCCAGCAGTTTAGCACAAGATAATGAAAAACTGTTTTTT TRBJ1-4 . TRBV28 .
CAISESGRGGFPAFF TGTGCCATCAGTGAGTCAGGTAGGGGTGGGTTTCCAGCTTTCTTT TRBJ1-1 . TRBV10-3 few
CASSPPAQPDGYTF TGTGCCAGCTCACCACCAGCCCAGCCGGATGGCTACACCTTC TRBJ1-2 . TRBV18 .
CASRSGSIVGELFF TGTGCCAGCAGGAGCGGGAGTATAGTTGGGGAGCTGTTTTTT TRBJ2-2 TRBD2 TRBV28 few
CASSRGTGFNEQFF TGTGCCAGCAGCAGGGGGACAGGGTTCAATGAGCAGTTCTTC TRBJ2-1 TRBD1 TRBV27 .
CASSPTGRGSYNEQFF TGTGCCAGCAGTCCAACAGGGCGGGGCTCCTACAATGAGCAGTTCTTC TRBJ2-1 . TRBV28 .
CASSEPTGKNTF TGCGCCAGCAGCGAACCGACAGGGAAGAACACCTTC TRBJ1-2 TRBD1 TRBV5-1 .
CASSSGNTEAFF TGTGCCAGCAGTTCTGGGAACACTGAAGCTTTCTTT TRBJ1-1 . TRBV6-5 once